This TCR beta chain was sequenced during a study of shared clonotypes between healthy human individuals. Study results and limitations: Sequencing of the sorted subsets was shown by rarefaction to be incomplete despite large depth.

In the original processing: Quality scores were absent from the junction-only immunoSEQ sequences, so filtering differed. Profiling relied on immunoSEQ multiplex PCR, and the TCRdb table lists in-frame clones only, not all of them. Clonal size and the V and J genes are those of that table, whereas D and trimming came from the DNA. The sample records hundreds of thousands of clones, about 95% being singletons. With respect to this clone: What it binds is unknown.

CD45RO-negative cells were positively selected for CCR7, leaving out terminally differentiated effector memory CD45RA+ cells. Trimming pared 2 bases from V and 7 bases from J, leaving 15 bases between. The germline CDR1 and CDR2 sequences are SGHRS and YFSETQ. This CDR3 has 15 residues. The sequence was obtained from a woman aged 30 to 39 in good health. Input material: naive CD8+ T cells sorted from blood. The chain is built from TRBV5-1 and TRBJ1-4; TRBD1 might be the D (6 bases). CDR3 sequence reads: CASSFMGAPTEKLFF. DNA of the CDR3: TGCGCCAGCAGCTTCATGGGGGCTCCTACTGAAAAACTGTTTTTT.